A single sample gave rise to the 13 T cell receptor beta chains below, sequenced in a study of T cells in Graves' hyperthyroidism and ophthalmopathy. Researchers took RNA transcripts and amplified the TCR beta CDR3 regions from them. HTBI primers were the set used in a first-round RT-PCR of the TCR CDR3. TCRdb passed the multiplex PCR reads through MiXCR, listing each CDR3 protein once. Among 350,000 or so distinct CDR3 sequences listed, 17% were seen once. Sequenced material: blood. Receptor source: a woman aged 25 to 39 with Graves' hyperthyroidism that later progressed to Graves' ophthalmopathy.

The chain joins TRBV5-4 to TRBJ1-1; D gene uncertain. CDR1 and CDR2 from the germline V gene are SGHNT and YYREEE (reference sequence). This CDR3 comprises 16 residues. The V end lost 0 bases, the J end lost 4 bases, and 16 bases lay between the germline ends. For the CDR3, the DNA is TGTGCCAGCAGCTTGGGATACGGGGTATCGGGCACTGAAGCTTTCTTT. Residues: CASSLGYGVSGTEAFF.

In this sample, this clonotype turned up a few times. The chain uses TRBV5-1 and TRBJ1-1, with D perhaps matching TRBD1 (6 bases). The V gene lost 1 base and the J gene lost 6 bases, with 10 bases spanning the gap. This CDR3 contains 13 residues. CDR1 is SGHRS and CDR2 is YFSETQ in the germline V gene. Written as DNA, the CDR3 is TGCGCCAGCAGCTTGACAGGGATCGCTGAAGCTTTCTTT. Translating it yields CASSLTGIAEAFF.

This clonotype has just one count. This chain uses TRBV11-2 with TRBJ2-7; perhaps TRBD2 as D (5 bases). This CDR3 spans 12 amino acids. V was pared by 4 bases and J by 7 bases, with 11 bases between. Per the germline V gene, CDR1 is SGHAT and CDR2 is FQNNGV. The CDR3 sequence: CASSWLAGEQYF. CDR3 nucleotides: TGTGCCAGCAGCTGGCTAGCTGGGGAGCAGTACTTC.

CDR3 sequence reads: CASSIDTILGTEAFF. Here the CDR3 DNA reads TGTGCCAGTAGTATAGATACTATCTTGGGCACTGAAGCTTTCTTT. This rearrangement joins TRBV19 to TRBJ1-1; no reliable D call. With 0 bases removed from V and 4 bases from J, the gap between germline ends came to 12 bases. Germline CDR1 is LNHDA and CDR2 is SQIVND (reference sequence). The CDR3 loop spans 15 amino acids.

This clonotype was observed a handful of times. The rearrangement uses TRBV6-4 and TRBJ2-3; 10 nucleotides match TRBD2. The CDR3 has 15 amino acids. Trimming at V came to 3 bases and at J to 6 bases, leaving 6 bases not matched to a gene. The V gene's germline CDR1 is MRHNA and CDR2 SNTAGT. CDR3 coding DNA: TGTGCCAGCAGTGAGAGCGGGGGGGCGGCGGATACGCAGTATTTT. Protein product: CASSESGGAADTQYF.

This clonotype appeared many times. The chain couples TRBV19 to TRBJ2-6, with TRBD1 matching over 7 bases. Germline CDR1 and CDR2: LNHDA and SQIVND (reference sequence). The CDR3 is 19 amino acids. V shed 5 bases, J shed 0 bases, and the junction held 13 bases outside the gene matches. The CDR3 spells CASSFGQVWMNSGANVLTF. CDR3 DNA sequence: TGTGCCAGTAGTTTCGGACAGGTTTGGATGAACTCTGGGGCCAACGTCCTGACTTTC.

CDR3 amino acids: CASGGAGGGGNEQFF. As DNA, the CDR3 is TGTGCCAGCGGTGGGGCGGGAGGTGGTGGGAATGAGCAGTTCTTC. The chain is built from TRBV6-1 and TRBJ2-1; 8 bases agree with TRBD2. Germline V gene lookup returns CDR1 MNHNS and CDR2 SASEGT. This CDR3 spans 15 amino acids. Unmatched junction bases numbered 13, after V lost 8 bases and J lost 7 bases.

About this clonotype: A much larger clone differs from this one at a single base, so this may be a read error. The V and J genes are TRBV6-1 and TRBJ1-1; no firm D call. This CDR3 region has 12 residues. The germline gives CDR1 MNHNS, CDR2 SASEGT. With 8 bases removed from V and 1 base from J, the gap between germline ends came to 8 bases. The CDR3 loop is CASGPRNTEAFF. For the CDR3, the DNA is TGTGCCAGCGGCCCCAGGAACACTGAAGCTTTCTTT.

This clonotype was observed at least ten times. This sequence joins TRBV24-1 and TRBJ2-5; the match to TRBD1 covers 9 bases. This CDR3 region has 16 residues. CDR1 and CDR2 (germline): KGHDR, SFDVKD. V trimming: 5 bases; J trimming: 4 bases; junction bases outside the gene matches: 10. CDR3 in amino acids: CATSGRFGQGRETQYF. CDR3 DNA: TGTGCCACCAGTGGCCGCTTCGGACAGGGGAGAGAGACCCAGTACTTC.

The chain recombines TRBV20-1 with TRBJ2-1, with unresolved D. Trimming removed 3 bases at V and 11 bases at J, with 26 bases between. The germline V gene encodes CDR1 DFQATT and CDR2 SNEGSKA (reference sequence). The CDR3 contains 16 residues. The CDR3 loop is CSASLFRTSARPKQFF. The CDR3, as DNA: TGCAGTGCTAGCTTATTTAGAACGTCAGCACGCCCGAAGCAGTTCTTC.

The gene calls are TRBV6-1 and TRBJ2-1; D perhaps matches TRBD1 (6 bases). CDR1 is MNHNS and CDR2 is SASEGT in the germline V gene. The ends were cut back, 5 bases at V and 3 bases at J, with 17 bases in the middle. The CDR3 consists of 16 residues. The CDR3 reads CASSTGGGNNYNEQFF. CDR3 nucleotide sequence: TGTGCCAGCAGTACTGGGGGCGGAAATAACTACAATGAGCAGTTCTTC.

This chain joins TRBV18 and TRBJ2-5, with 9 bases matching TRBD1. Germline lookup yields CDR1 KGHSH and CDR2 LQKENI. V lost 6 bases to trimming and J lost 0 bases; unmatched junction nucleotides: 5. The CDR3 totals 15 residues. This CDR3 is CASSLWDRDQETQYF. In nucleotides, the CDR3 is TGTGCCAGCTCGCTCTGGGACAGGGACCAAGAGACCCAGTACTTC.

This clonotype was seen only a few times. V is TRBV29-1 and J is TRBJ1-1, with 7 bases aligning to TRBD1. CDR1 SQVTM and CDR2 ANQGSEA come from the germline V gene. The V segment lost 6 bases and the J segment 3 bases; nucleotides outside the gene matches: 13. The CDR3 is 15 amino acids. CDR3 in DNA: TGCAGCGTGGACGGTCACAGGGGTTTGGACACTGAAGCTTTCTTT. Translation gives CSVDGHRGLDTEAFF.